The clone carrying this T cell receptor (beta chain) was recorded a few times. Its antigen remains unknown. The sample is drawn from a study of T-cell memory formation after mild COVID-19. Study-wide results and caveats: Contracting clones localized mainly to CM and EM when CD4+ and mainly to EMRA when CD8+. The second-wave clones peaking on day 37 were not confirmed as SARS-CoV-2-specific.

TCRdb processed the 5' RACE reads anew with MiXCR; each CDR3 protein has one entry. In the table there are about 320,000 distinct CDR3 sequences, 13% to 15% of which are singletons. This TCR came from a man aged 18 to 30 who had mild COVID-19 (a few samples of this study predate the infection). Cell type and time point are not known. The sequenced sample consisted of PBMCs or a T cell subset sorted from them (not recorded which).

CDR3 coding DNA: TGTGCCAGCAGCTCCGGGGACTATCACGGCGATACGCAGTATTTT. It is translated as CASSSGDYHGDTQYF. This rearrangement joins TRBV11-3 to TRBJ2-3; 7 bases are a match to TRBD2. J was trimmed by 6 bases and V by 4 bases; bases with no gene match: 10. CDR1 and CDR2 (germline): SGHNT, YENEEA. The CDR3 sequence is 15 residues long.